One sample yielded the 14 T cell receptor beta chains listed below, sequenced in a study of blood T cell repertoires in COVID-19. Data came from immunoSEQ multiplex PCR; TCRdb stores just in-frame clones and leaves some out. Of about 250,000 clones in the sample, 85% are singletons; the top ten hold approximately 9.6%. Sequencing used PBMCs or T cells enriched from blood (not recorded which). These receptor sequences come from a woman aged 50 to 65 with acute COVID-19.

At least ten counts were recorded for this clone. V usage is TRBV28 and J usage is TRBJ1-1; 12 bases fit TRBD1. This CDR3 region has 16 residues. Germline lookup yields CDR1 MDHEN and CDR2 SYDVKM. Unmatched junction bases numbered 5, after V lost 5 bases and J lost 1 base. CDR3 in amino acids: CASSGGTGGGNTEAFF. The DNA of the CDR3 is TGTGCCAGCAGTGGCGGGACAGGGGGCGGGAACACTGAAGCTTTCTTT.

The chain is built from TRBV10-3 and TRBJ1-5; maybe TRBD1 (6 bases). CDR1 is ENHRY and CDR2 is SYGVKD in the germline V gene. CDR3 length: 17 residues. V dropped 4 bases and J dropped 0 bases, with 16 bases sitting between them. The CDR3 DNA follows: TGTGCCATCAGTGCGACCCTACAGGGTAATAGCAATCAGCCCCAGCATTTT. Translating it yields CAISATLQGNSNQPQHF.

To note about this clone: Within the sample, other DNA sequences also encode this same CDR3. This chain connects TRBV5-1 to TRBJ1-1; D not certain. The CDR3 totals 13 residues. Germline-derived CDR1 and CDR2 are SGHRS and YFSETQ. Deletions cut 2 bases from V and 0 bases from J, with 5 bases between. The CDR3 loop reads CASSFRVNTEAFF. In nucleotides, the CDR3 is TGCGCCAGCAGCTTCCGGGTGAACACTGAAGCTTTCTTT.

V and J are TRBV27 and TRBJ1-5, with D perhaps TRBD1 (6 bases). Per germline, CDR1 MNHEY and CDR2 SMNVEV (reference sequence). This CDR3 is built from 15 residues. Trimming left V 5 bases short and J 5 bases short, with 16 bases between. CDR3 in DNA: TGTGCCAGCAGTCCGATCCAGGGGTGGGATCAGCCCCAGCATTTT. Encoded protein: CASSPIQGWDQPQHF.

This clone appeared once. The chain is built from TRBV9 and TRBJ2-3; maybe TRBD2 (5 bases). Germline CDR1 reads SGDLS; CDR2 reads YYNGEE. The CDR3 is made up of 12 amino acids. V dropped 4 bases and J dropped 10 bases, with 13 bases sitting between them. CDR3 sequence reads: CASSPEAGPQYF. The CDR3 bases are TGTGCCAGCAGCCCCGAGGCGGGTCCGCAGTATTTT. Filled out from reference TRBV9 and TRBJ2-3, the complete variable domain reads DSGVTQTPKHLITATGQRVTLRCSPRSGDLSVYWYQQSLDQGLQFLIQYYNGEERAKGNILERFSAQQFPDLHSELNLSSLELGDSALYFCASSPEAGPQYFGPGTRLTVL.

This clone has more than one count but fewer than ten. The rearrangement joins TRBV2 to TRBJ1-1; no clear D gene. The CDR3 totals 13 residues. Germline V lookup: CDR1 SNHLY, CDR2 FYNNEI. V lost 5 bases and J 0 bases, leaving 7 bases between the germline ends. The CDR3 reads CASSTDLNTEAFF. CDR3 coding DNA: TGTGCCAGCAGTACAGACCTGAACACTGAAGCTTTCTTT.

The J gene is TRBJ1-1, the V gene TRBV6-5; D may be TRBD1 (5 bases). V was shortened by 8 bases and J by 4 bases, with 20 bases between the two germline ends. The CDR3 spans 15 residues. The germline gives CDR1 MNHEY, CDR2 SVGAGI. The CDR3 DNA reads TGTGCCAGCGCACCCCTCGGATTGGGGGGCACTGAAGCTTTCTTT. Translated: CASAPLGLGGTEAFF.

The rearrangement uses TRBV10-3 and TRBJ1-5, with a tentative D call TRBD1 (5 bases). CDR1 ENHRY and CDR2 SYGVKD come from the germline V gene. Trimming cost V 5 bases and J 0 bases, with 14 bases left between them. This CDR3 is built from 16 residues. The CDR3 DNA follows: TGTGCCATCAGTTCCAAGGGGATCGATAGCAATCAGCCCCAGCATTTT. Protein sequence: CAISSKGIDSNQPQHF.

V usage is TRBV14 and J usage is TRBJ2-5; the match to TRBD1 covers 9 bases. Germline values: CDR1 SGHDN, CDR2 FVKESK. V dropped 2 bases and J dropped 2; count of bases not matched to a gene: 3. CDR3 length equals 15 residues. Here the CDR3 reads CASSQTQGAQETQYF. In DNA, the CDR3 is TGTGCCAGCAGCCAAACACAGGGGGCTCAAGAGACCCAGTACTTC.

The genes are TRBV7-2 and TRBJ2-1, with D possibly being TRBD2 (5 bases). Germline V gene data show CDR1 as SGHTA and CDR2 as FQGNSA. The CDR3 is 17 amino acids. Trimming took off 5 bases at V and 0 bases at J, with 17 bases between the two ends. The chain's CDR3 is CASSGRGPSHSYNEQFF. As DNA, the CDR3 is TGTGCCAGCAGCGGCCGAGGGCCGTCTCACTCCTACAATGAGCAGTTCTTC.

This chain joins TRBV19 and TRBJ1-5; 7 positions match TRBD1. Per the germline V gene, CDR1 is LNHDA and CDR2 is SQIVND (reference sequence). This CDR3 is 16 amino acids long. V lost 10 bases and J lost 0; bases outside the gene matches: 12. The CDR3 bases are TGTGCCACCTTTCCCGATGACAGGGCTAGCAATCAGCCCCAGCATTTT. This gives the protein CATFPDDRASNQPQHF.

This rearrangement joins TRBV4-1 to TRBJ1-2, with 7 bases that match TRBD1. Germline CDR1 is MGHRA and CDR2 is YSYEKL. The length of the CDR3 is 17 residues. V lost 1 base and J lost 1; bases outside the gene matches: 9. CDR3 in amino acids: CASSQVTRPGGNYGYTF. CDR3 DNA sequence: TGCGCCAGCAGCCAAGTCACCCGGCCAGGGGGTAACTATGGCTACACCTTC.

This sequence joins TRBV5-1 and TRBJ1-1; D call uncertain. Germline CDR1 SGHRS, CDR2 YFSETQ. Between the trimmed V and J ends, which lost 0 bases and 5 bases, there was a span of 11 bases. The CDR3 has 14 amino acids. This CDR3 reads CASSLGRGWTEAFF. The CDR3, as DNA: TGCGCCAGCAGCTTGGGCCGCGGGTGGACTGAAGCTTTCTTT.

As for this clone: This could be a read error, since a much larger clone is one nucleotide away. At the DNA level, this CDR3 is encoded by other sequences in the same sample as well. This chain joins TRBV25-1 and TRBJ1-2; the match to TRBD1 covers 9 bases. The CDR3 extends over 12 amino acids. Trimming at V came to 6 bases and at J to 5 bases, leaving 1 base not matched to a gene. CDR1 is MGHDK and CDR2 is SYGVNS in the germline V gene. The CDR3 DNA reads TGTGCCAGCAGGACAGGGGGATATGGCTACACCTTC. This translates into CASRTGGYGYTF.